These 21 T cell receptor beta chains came from one sample sequenced in a study of T cells in Graves' hyperthyroidism and ophthalmopathy. The source material, RNA transcripts, was used to amplify TCR beta CDR3 regions. Initially, a first-round RT-PCR of the TCR CDR3 employed the HTBI primer set. TCRdb re-derived calls from the multiplex PCR reads in MiXCR, one entry per CDR3 protein. In the table there are fewer than 550,000 distinct CDR3 sequences, about a sixth of which are singletons. The specimen sequenced was blood. Every receptor here comes from a young woman with Graves' hyperthyroidism.

The chain has TRBV5-1 and TRBJ2-1; 10 bases fit TRBD2. CDR3 length: 13 amino acids. V gave up 4 bases and J gave up 12 bases; unmatched junction bases: 7. Germline lookup yields CDR1 SGHRS and CDR2 YFSETQ. In nucleotides, the CDR3 is TGCGCCAGCAGCGACGGACTAGCGGCCTCGCAGTTCTTC. It codes for CASSDGLAASQFF.

This clonotype has ten or more counts. The rearrangement uses TRBV6-2 or TRBV6-3 and TRBJ2-1, with 12 bases that match TRBD2. V dropped 4 bases and J dropped 10; count of bases not matched to a gene: 5. CDR1 and CDR2 from the germline V gene are MNHEY and SVGEGT. The CDR3 sequence is 14 residues long. The DNA for the CDR3 is TGTGCCAGCAGTTCTCGGACTAGCGGGAAGGAGCAGTTCTTC. Translated: CASSSRTSGKEQFF.

This clonotype was observed many times. The chain links TRBV11-2 to TRBJ2-2; D is ambiguous. V shed 1 base and J shed 7 bases, with 13 bases lying between them. The germline gives CDR1 SGHAT, CDR2 FQNNGV. The CDR3 has 15 amino acids. CDR3 loop: CASSLAQEPHGELFF. As DNA, the CDR3 is TGTGCCAGCAGCTTAGCCCAGGAGCCCCACGGGGAGCTGTTTTTT.

V and J are TRBV4-3 and TRBJ1-1; TRBD1 agrees at 10 bases. The germline CDR1 and CDR2 sequences are LGHNA and YSLEER. Trimming cost V 0 bases and J 11 bases; bases outside gene matches: 12. This CDR3 is built from 16 residues. CDR3: CASSQDLVGQGVGAFF. In DNA form, the CDR3 reads TGCGCCAGCAGCCAAGATTTAGTAGGACAGGGGGTTGGCGCTTTCTTT.

This clonotype was counted many times. The chain couples TRBV3-1 to TRBJ2-1; D is uncertain. V lost 0 bases and J lost 2, with 8 bases in between. The germline CDR1 and CDR2 sequences are LGHDT and YNNKEL (reference sequence). The CDR3 runs 15 residues. The CDR3 DNA is TGTGCCAGCAGCCAAGATCCGGACCCCTACAATGAGCAGTTCTTC. It translates to CASSQDPDPYNEQFF.

This clonotype occurred many times. The V gene is TRBV20-1, the J gene TRBJ2-5; D is ambiguous. Trimming removed 3 bases at V and 3 bases at J, with 5 bases between. The germline gives CDR1 DFQATT, CDR2 SNEGSKA (reference sequence). CDR3 length equals 11 residues. The CDR3 bases are TGCAGTGCTAGTCTTAAAGAGACCCAGTACTTC. This sequence encodes CSASLKETQYF.

There are many counts of this clonotype. CDR3 region: CASSQSGLSEGNQPQHF. As DNA, the CDR3 is TGTGCCAGCAGCCAGTCCGGACTATCGGAAGGGAATCAGCCCCAGCATTTT. The V and J genes are TRBV12-3 or TRBV12-4 and TRBJ1-5; D remains unclear. Between the trimmed V and J ends, which lost 6 bases and 4 bases, there was a span of 22 bases. The CDR3 contains 17 residues.

In its sample, this clonotype was seen a few times. The rearrangement links TRBV29-1 to TRBJ1-2; D not certain. Trimming took off 7 bases at V and 4 bases at J, with 22 bases between the two ends. This CDR3 comprises 15 residues. Germline V gene lookup returns CDR1 SQVTM and CDR2 ANQGSEA. CDR3 nucleotide sequence: TGCAGCGCCCTCAACTTCCCCCCCCTGGGCTATGGCTACACCTTC. Translated: CSALNFPPLGYGYTF. Based on the CDR3 plus reference TRBV29-1 and TRBJ1-2, the full variable domain is SAVISQKPSRDICQRGTSLTIQCQVDSQVTMMFWYRQQPGQSLTLIATANQGSEATYESGFVIDKFPISRPNLTFSTLTVSNMSPEDSSIYLCSALNFPPLGYGYTFGSGTRLTVV.

This clonotype showed up just once. Germline and junction disagree at one end, which may indicate a read error. The chain links TRBV2 to TRBJ1-3; TRBD1 is a possible D gene (5 bases). The CDR3 contains 15 residues. CDR1 is SNHLY and CDR2 is FYNNEI in the germline V gene. The CDR3 DNA is TGTGCCACCAAAACCGACAGAAGCTCTGGAAACACCGTATATTTT. It yields the protein CATKTDRSSGNTVYF.

Notes on this clonotype: Being one base from a much bigger clone, this may be a read error. The CDR3 here is CASRKNRGSEAFF. The CDR3 bases are TGTGCCAGCAGGAAGAACAGGGGCTCTGAAGCTTTCTTT. The chain carries TRBV6-2 or TRBV6-3 and TRBJ1-1, with 7 bases fitting TRBD1. V shed 6 bases, J shed 6 bases, and the junction held 7 bases outside the gene matches. This CDR3 has 13 residues. The germline CDR1 and CDR2 sequences are MNHEY and SVGEGT.

This clonotype was seen at least ten times. V gene TRBV15 combines with J gene TRBJ2-2; 7 nucleotides match TRBD1. In germline, CDR1 is LNHNV, CDR2 YYDKDF (reference sequence). V shed 8 bases, J shed 2 bases, and the junction held 5 bases outside the gene matches. This CDR3 is built from 14 residues. The CDR3 sequence: CATSGTANTGELFF. DNA for the CDR3: TGTGCCACCTCCGGGACAGCAAACACCGGGGAGCTGTTTTTT.

This clonotype was found a few times. The V and J genes are TRBV29-1 and TRBJ2-3, with TRBD2 matching 9 bases. The germline V gene encodes CDR1 SQVTM and CDR2 ANQGSEA. CDR3 length equals 10 residues. In nucleotides, the CDR3 is TGCCTAGCGGGACCAGATACGCAGTATTTT. It specifies CLAGPDTQYF.

The rearrangement uses TRBV29-1 and TRBJ2-7; D remains unclear. V was shortened by 3 bases and J by 2 bases, with 11 bases between the two germline ends. CDR1 and CDR2 from the germline V gene are SQVTM and ANQGSEA. This CDR3 has 13 amino acids. In DNA form, the CDR3 reads TGCAGCGTTGAGGCAGGTATTGCCTACGAGCAGTACTTC. Its protein is CSVEAGIAYEQYF.

This clonotype appeared many times. The chain carries TRBV20-1 and TRBJ2-5, with TRBD1 matching 10 bases. V gave up 5 bases and J gave up 4 bases; unmatched junction bases: 7. Germline-derived CDR1 and CDR2 are DFQATT and SNEGSKA (reference sequence). This CDR3 has 14 residues. The CDR3 here is CSASTDRGLETQYF. Written as DNA, the CDR3 is TGCAGTGCTTCTACCGACAGGGGGCTAGAGACCCAGTACTTC.

This clonotype appeared a few times. J is TRBJ1-6 and V is TRBV11-2; perhaps TRBD1 as D (5 bases). The CDR3 contains 14 residues. Germline V CDR1 and CDR2: SGHAT, FQNNGV. The V gene lost 6 bases and the J gene lost 7 bases, with 13 bases spanning the gap. CDR3 sequence: CASRFDSINSPLHF. CDR3 DNA sequence: TGTGCCAGCAGATTTGACAGCATCAATTCACCCCTCCACTTT.

This clonotype was recorded many times. The chain couples TRBV5-1 to TRBJ2-3; 8 nucleotides match TRBD1. Germline loops: CDR1 SGHRS, CDR2 YFSETQ. The CDR3 has 15 residues. V lost 4 bases and J lost 5; bases outside the gene matches: 9. The CDR3 sequence is CASSRQGTGRDTQYF. CDR3 nucleotide sequence: TGCGCCAGCAGCAGACAGGGGACCGGTAGAGATACGCAGTATTTT.

The V call is TRBV20-1, the J call TRBJ2-7; D possibly corresponds to TRBD2 (6 bases). V shed 0 bases and J shed 0 bases, with 12 bases lying between them. The germline CDR1 and CDR2 sequences are DFQATT and SNEGSKA (reference sequence). The CDR3 runs to 15 residues. The CDR3 coding sequence is TGCAGTGCTAGAGATCGGCTAGCGATCTCCTACGAGCAGTACTTC. Translated, it gives CSARDRLAISYEQYF.

This clonotype appeared many times. The chain recombines TRBV5-5 with TRBJ1-3, with D unresolved. Germline V lookup: CDR1 SGHKS, CDR2 YYEKEE (reference sequence). This CDR3 region has 15 residues. V shed 4 bases and J shed 0 bases, with 11 bases lying between them. The CDR3 spells CASSGRLSSGNTIYF. Written as DNA, the CDR3 is TGTGCCAGCAGCGGTCGACTGAGCTCTGGAAACACCATATATTTT.

This clonotype was detected a few times. This may come from a read error, since a much larger clone is one base off. The chain couples TRBV2 to TRBJ1-2, with a tentative D call TRBD1 (6 bases). CDR3 length equals 14 residues. Germline CDR1 SNHLY, CDR2 FYNNEI. CDR3 DNA sequence: TGTGCCAGCAGTGACCCGGGGGCGGACTATGACTACACCTTC. Protein: CASSDPGADYDYTF.

The rearrangement joins TRBV11-1 to TRBJ2-1, with no clear D. Trimming stripped 3 bases from V and 8 bases from J, with 8 bases between. The CDR3 is 12 amino acids. Germline V lookup: CDR1 SGHAT, CDR2 FQDESV (reference sequence). CDR3 in DNA: TGTGCCAGCAGCTTCGGTGGGTATGAGCAGTTCTTC. Residues: CASSFGGYEQFF.

The genes are TRBV20-1 and TRBJ1-3, with 10 nucleotides matching TRBD1. Germline V lookup: CDR1 DFQATT, CDR2 SNEGSKA (reference sequence). This CDR3 has 14 residues. The trim removed 0 bases at V and 6 bases at J, leaving 2 bases unmatched. The CDR3 DNA is TGCAGTGCTAGAGAGACAGGGGGCCCAAACACCATATATTTT. Translation: CSARETGGPNTIYF.